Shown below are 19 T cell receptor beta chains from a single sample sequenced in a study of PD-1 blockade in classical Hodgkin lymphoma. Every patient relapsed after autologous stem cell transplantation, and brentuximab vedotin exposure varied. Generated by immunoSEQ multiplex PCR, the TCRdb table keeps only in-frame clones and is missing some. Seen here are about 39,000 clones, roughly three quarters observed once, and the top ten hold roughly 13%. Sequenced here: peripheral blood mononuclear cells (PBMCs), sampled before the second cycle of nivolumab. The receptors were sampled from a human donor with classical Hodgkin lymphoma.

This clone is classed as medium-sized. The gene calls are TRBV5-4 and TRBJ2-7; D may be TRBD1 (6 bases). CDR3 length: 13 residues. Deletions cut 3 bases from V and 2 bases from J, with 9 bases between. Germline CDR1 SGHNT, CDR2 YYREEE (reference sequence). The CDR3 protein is CASSSDSAYEQYF. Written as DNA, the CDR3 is TGTGCCAGCAGCTCGGACAGTGCCTACGAGCAGTACTTC.

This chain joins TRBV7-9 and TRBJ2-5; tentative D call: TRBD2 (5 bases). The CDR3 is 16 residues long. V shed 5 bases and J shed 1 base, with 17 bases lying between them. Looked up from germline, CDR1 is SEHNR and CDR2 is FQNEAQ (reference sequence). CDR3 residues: CASSLGSLTSQETQYF. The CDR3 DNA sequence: TGTGCCAGCAGCCTGGGATCGTTAACTAGCCAAGAGACCCAGTACTTC.

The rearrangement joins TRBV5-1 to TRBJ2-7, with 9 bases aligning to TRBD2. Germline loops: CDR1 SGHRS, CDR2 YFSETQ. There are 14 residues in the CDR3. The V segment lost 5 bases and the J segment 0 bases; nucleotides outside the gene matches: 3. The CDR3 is CASSQTSGSYEQYF. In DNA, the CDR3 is TGCGCCAGCAGTCAGACTAGCGGCTCCTACGAGCAGTACTTC.

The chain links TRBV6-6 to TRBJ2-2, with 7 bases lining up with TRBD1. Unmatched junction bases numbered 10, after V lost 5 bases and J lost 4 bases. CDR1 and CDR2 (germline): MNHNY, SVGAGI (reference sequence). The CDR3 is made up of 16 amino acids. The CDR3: CASSPNKGAVTGELFF. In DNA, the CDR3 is TGTGCCAGCAGTCCAAATAAGGGGGCTGTCACCGGGGAGCTGTTTTTT.

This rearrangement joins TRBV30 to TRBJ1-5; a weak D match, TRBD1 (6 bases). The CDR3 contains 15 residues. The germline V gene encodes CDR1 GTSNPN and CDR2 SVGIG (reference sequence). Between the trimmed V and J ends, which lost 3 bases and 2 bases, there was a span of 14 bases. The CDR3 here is CAWRGKGEGNQPQHF. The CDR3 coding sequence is TGTGCCTGGAGGGGGAAGGGGGAGGGCAATCAGCCCCAGCATTTT.

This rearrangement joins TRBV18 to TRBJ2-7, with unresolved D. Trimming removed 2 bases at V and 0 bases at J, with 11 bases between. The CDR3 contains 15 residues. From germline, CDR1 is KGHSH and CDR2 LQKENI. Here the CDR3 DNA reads TGTGCCAGCTCACCATCCACCGGTCTCTCCTACGAGCAGTACTTC. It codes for CASSPSTGLSYEQYF.

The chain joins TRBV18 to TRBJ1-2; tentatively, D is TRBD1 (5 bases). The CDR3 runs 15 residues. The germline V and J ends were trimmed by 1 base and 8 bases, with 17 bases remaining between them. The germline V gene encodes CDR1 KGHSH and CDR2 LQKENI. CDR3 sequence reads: CASSPRKRDRRGYTF. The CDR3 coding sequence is TGTGCCAGCTCACCACGTAAAAGGGACCGGAGGGGCTACACCTTC.

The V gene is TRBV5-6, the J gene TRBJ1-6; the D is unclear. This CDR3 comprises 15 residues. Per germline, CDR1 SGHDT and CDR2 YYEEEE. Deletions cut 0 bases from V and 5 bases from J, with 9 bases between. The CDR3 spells CASSLGQINNSPLHF. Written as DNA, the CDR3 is TGTGCCAGCAGCTTGGGGCAGATAAATAATTCACCCCTCCACTTT.

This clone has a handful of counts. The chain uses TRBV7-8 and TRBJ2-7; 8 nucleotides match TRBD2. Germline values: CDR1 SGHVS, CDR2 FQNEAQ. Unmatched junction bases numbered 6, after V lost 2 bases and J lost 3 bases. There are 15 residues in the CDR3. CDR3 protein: CASSLTSGIHYEQYF. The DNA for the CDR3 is TGTGCCAGCAGCTTAACTAGCGGAATACACTACGAGCAGTACTTC.

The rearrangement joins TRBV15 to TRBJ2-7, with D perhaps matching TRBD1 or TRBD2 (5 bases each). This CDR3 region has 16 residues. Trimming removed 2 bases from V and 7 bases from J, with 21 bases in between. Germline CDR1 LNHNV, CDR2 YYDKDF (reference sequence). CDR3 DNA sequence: TGTGCCACCAGCAGAACTCGGGACGGACCATTACAGGAGCAGTACTTC. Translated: CATSRTRDGPLQEQYF.

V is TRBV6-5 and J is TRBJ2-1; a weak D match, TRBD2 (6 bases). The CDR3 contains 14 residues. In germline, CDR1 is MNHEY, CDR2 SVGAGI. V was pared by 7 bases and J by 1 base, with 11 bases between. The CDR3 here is CASIPGGSYNEQFF. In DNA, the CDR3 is TGTGCCAGCATCCCCGGGGGATCCTACAATGAGCAGTTCTTC.

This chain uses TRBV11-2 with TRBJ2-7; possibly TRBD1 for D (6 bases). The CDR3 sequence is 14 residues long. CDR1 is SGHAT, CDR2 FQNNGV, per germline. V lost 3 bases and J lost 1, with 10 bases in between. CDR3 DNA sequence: TGTGCCAGCAGCTTCAACAGGGTTTCCTACGAGCAGTACTTC. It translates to CASSFNRVSYEQYF.

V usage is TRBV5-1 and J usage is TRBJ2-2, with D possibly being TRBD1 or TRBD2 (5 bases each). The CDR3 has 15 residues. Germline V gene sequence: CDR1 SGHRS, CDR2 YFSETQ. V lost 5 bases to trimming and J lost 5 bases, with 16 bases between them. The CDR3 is CASSSGTPGTGELFF. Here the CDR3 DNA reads TGCGCCAGCAGTTCCGGGACCCCGGGGACCGGGGAGCTGTTTTTT.

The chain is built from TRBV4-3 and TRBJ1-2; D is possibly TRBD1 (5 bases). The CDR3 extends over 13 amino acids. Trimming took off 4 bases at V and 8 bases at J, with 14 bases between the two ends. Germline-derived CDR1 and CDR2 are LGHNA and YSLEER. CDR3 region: CASSPQGVVGYTF. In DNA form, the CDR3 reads TGCGCCAGCAGCCCCCAAGGGGTCGTGGGCTACACCTTC.

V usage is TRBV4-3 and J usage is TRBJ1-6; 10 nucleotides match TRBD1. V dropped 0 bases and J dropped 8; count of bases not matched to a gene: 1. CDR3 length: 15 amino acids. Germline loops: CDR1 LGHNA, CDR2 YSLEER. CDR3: CASSQEGTGDSPLHF. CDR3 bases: TGCGCCAGCAGCCAAGAGGGGACAGGGGATTCACCCCTCCACTTT.

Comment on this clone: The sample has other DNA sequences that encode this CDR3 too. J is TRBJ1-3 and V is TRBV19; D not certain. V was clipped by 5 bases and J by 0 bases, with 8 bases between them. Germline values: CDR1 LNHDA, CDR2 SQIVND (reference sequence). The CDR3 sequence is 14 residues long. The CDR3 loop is CASSGPNSGNTIYF. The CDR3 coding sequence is TGTGCCAGTAGTGGGCCCAACTCTGGAAACACCATATATTTT.

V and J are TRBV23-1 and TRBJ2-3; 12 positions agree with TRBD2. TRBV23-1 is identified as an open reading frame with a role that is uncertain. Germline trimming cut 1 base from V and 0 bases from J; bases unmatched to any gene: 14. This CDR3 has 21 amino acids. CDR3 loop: CASSQYRPSGRAGSSTDTQYF. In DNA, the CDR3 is TGCGCCAGCAGTCAATATCGGCCTAGCGGGAGGGCAGGGTCGAGCACAGATACGCAGTATTTT.

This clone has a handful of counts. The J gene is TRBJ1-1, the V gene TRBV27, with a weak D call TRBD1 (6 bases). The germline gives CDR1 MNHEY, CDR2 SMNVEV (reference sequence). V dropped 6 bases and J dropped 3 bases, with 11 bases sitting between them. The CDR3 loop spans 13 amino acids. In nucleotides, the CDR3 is TGTGCCAGCAGATCAACAGGGTACACTGAAGCTTTCTTT. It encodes CASRSTGYTEAFF.

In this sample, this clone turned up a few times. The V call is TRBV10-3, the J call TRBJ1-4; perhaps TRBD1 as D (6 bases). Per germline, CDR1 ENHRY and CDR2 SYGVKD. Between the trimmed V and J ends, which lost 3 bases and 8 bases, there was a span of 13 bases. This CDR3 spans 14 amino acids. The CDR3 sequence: CAISETGTGEKLFF. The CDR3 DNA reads TGTGCCATCAGTGAAACAGGGACGGGGGAAAAACTGTTTTTT.